These T cell receptor beta chains were read from a single sample in a study of Ad26.COV2.S vaccination and SARS-CoV-2 variants. Some clones are missing from TCRdb's copy, which holds only in-frame ones; the method was immunoSEQ multiplex PCR. The sample lists about 480,000 clones, roughly 89% occurring once. The sample in question was peripheral blood, obtained in a trial of Ad26.COV2.S vaccine versus placebo. The receptors originated from a person aged 18-65 years who received the Ad26.COV2.S COVID-19 vaccine or a placebo. CDR3s include the opening cysteine and the closing phenylalanine or tryptophan. The D gene is left open where the match is weak. Not every row has a clone size; where given, it reads once, few, many or a size class.

clone_size j_call v_call d_call cdr3_aa cdr3_nt
few TRBJ2-7 TRBV28 . CATNRAIGYEQYF TGTGCCACTAACAGGGCGATTGGCTACGAGCAGTACTTC
once TRBJ2-1 TRBV4-1 . CASSPPLGRYNEQFF TGCGCCAGCAGCCCCCCCTTGGGGCGGTACAATGAGCAGTTCTTC
. TRBJ2-3 TRBV19 TRBD1 CASSTRTGVGSDTQYF TGTGCCAGTAGTACCAGGACAGGGGTTGGGTCAGATACGCAGTATTTT
. TRBJ2-4 TRBV2 TRBD2 CASSDTSGRVIAKNIQYF TGTGCCAGCAGTGATACTAGCGGGAGGGTAATAGCCAAAAACATTCAGTACTTC
once TRBJ1-1 TRBV6-2/TRBV6-3 . CASSYPRRSGTEAFF TGTGCCAGCAGTTACCCCCGGAGATCGGGAACTGAAGCTTTCTTT
. TRBJ2-7 TRBV7-2 . CASSLGARQGHEQYF TGTGCCAGCAGCTTAGGGGCCCGGCAAGGCCACGAGCAGTACTTC
few TRBJ2-1 TRBV28 . CASSHYNEQFF TGTGCCAGCAGTCATTACAATGAGCAGTTCTTC
few TRBJ2-7 TRBV3-1/TRBV3-2 TRBD2 CASSHLAAYEQYF TGTGCCAGCAGCCACCTAGCGGCATACGAGCAGTACTTC
. TRBJ1-2 TRBV10-3 . CAISQGPGYTF TGTGCCATCTCTCAGGGGCCTGGCTACACCTTC
. TRBJ1-4 TRBV3-1/TRBV3-2 TRBD1 CASSPGQYNEKLFF TGTGCCAGCAGCCCGGGACAGTACAATGAAAAACTGTTTTTT
. TRBJ2-2 TRBV10-3 TRBD1 CATAGTDNTGELFF TGTGCCACCGCCGGGACAGATAACACCGGGGAGCTGTTTTTT
. TRBJ1-2 TRBV10-3 . CAISDRGGYGYTF TGTGCCATCAGTGACAGGGGCGGCTATGGCTACACCTTC
. TRBJ1-5 TRBV6-6 TRBD1 CASSYGDSRNQPQHF TGTGCCAGCAGTTACGGGGACAGCCGCAATCAGCCCCAGCATTTT
once TRBJ2-5 TRBV2 . CASSAGNRVQETQYF TGTGCCAGCAGTGCGGGAAATCGGGTCCAAGAGACCCAGTACTTC
. TRBJ1-2 TRBV5-6 . CASSSWGLPSGYTF TGTGCCAGCAGCTCCTGGGGTTTACCCTCTGGCTACACCTTC
. TRBJ1-6 TRBV5-5 . CASSFGNSPLHF TGTGCCAGCAGCTTTGGAAATTCACCCCTCCACTTT
once TRBJ2-1 TRBV15 TRBD1 CATSIRDRGRVEQFF TGTGCCACCAGCATCCGGGACAGGGGGCGGGTTGAGCAGTTCTTC
. TRBJ2-1 TRBV5-4 TRBD1 CASSFPGQGGEQFF TGTGCCAGCAGCTTTCCGGGACAGGGAGGTGAGCAGTTCTTC
. TRBJ1-2 TRBV9 . CASSPDVGRGYTF TGTGCCAGCAGCCCGGACGTGGGCCGTGGCTACACCTTC
. TRBJ1-1 TRBV19 . CAVFMNTEAFF TGTGCGGTTTTTATGAACACTGAAGCTTTCTTT
. TRBJ1-3 TRBV6-5 TRBD1 CASISSRGRGTIYF TGTGCCAGCATATCATCCAGGGGGCGCGGCACCATATATTTT
. TRBJ2-3 TRBV29-1 . CSVDSSTDTQYF TGCAGCGTCGATTCTAGCACAGATACGCAGTATTTT
. TRBJ1-6 TRBV5-1 TRBD1 CASSPGTGFSSPLHF TGCGCCAGCAGTCCGGGGACAGGGTTTTCTTCACCCCTCCACTTT
. TRBJ2-7 TRBV30 . CAWGRRGIYEQYF TGTGCCTGGGGAAGACGGGGGATCTACGAGCAGTACTTC
. TRBJ1-4 TRBV28 . CACDPRREKLFF TGTGCCTGTGACCCAAGGCGGGAAAAACTGTTTTTT
. TRBJ2-2 TRBV24-1 . CATILTGYTGELFF TGTGCCACCATTTTGACAGGATACACCGGGGAGCTGTTTTTT
. TRBJ2-7 TRBV5-8 TRBD2 CAGRQAGGSFEQYF TGTGCCGGAAGACAAGCGGGAGGGAGCTTCGAGCAGTACTTC
. TRBJ2-7 TRBV11-3 . CASSLDDRSEQYF TGTGCCAGCAGCTTAGATGACAGAAGCGAGCAGTACTTC
. TRBJ2-3 TRBV24-1 TRBD1 CATSDLGGPFTDTQYF TGTGCCACCAGTGATTTAGGGGGCCCCTTCACAGATACGCAGTATTTT
. TRBJ2-4 TRBV6-5 TRBD1 CASSYSQGAAKNIQYF TGTGCCAGCAGTTACTCACAGGGGGCTGCCAAAAACATTCAGTACTTC
few TRBJ2-1 TRBV7-9 TRBD1 CASSSSGGNEQFF TGTGCCAGCAGCTCCTCAGGGGGTAATGAGCAGTTCTTC
. TRBJ2-5 TRBV7-3 . CASSPTGRAEVETQYF TGTGCCAGCAGCCCAACGGGGCGGGCAGAGGTCGAGACCCAGTACTTC
. TRBJ2-1 TRBV19 . CASSIVSQYNEQFF TGTGCCAGTAGTATAGTTTCGCAGTACAATGAGCAGTTCTTC
. TRBJ2-7 TRBV25-1 . CASSSPLFGLSYEQYF TGTGCCAGCAGTAGCCCCCTTTTCGGCCTCTCCTACGAGCAGTACTTC
. TRBJ1-5 TRBV14 . CASSQGLNQPQHF TGTGCCAGCAGCCAGGGGTTAAATCAGCCCCAGCATTTT
. TRBJ2-2 TRBV24-1 TRBD2 CATSDMSGSTNTGELFF TGTGCCACCAGTGATATGAGCGGGAGTACGAACACCGGGGAGCTGTTTTTT
. TRBJ2-1 TRBV27 . CASSFGHTDEQFF TGTGCCAGCAGTTTCGGCCACACGGATGAGCAGTTCTTC
. TRBJ2-7 TRBV6-2/TRBV6-3 . CASSLPGLQAYEQYF TGTGCCAGCAGCCTCCCCGGCCTCCAAGCGTACGAGCAGTACTTC
. TRBJ1-4 TRBV6-6 TRBD1 CASSTPGTGGELFF TGTGCCAGCAGCACCCCCGGGACAGGGGGTGAACTGTTTTTT
. TRBJ2-3 TRBV4-1 TRBD2 CASSTKREEFTDTQYF TGCGCCAGCAGTACCAAGCGGGAGGAGTTTACAGATACGCAGTATTTT
. TRBJ2-3 TRBV6-6 . CASGIKDTQYF TGTGCCAGCGGGATAAAAGATACGCAGTATTTT
. TRBJ2-3 TRBV7-3 TRBD1 CASSPGQPYTDTQYF TGTGCCAGCAGCCCGGGACAGCCGTACACAGATACGCAGTATTTT